Below are 7 T cell receptor beta chains sequenced from a single sample in a study of cytomegalovirus exposure and HLA in healthy donors. Primers: 60 Vbeta forward and 13 Jbeta reverse. Assay: immunoSEQ multiplex PCR; the TCRdb copy retains only in-frame clones and omits some. Seen here are about 190,000 clones, 81% observed once, and the top ten hold approximately 2%. Sequenced material: PBMCs. These TCRs come from a woman under 30 in good health and CMV-seropositive.

This clone appeared a single time. The chain links TRBV28 to TRBJ2-1; 8 positions match TRBD2. V was pared by 3 bases and J by 3 bases, with 1 base of the junction left unmatched. Germline V CDR1 and CDR2: MDHEN, SYDVKM. This CDR3 spans 14 amino acids. In DNA, the CDR3 is TGTGCCAGCAGTTTGGGGACTAGCTACAATGAGCAGTTCTTC. This gives the protein CASSLGTSYNEQFF.

The chain employs TRBV4-3 and TRBJ2-1; 11 nucleotides line up with TRBD2. The CDR3 runs to 16 residues. Germline CDR1 reads LGHNA; CDR2 reads YSLEER. Germline trimming cut 0 bases from V and 4 bases from J; bases unmatched to any gene: 2. DNA for the CDR3: TGCGCCAGCAGCCAAGACGGGACTAGCGGTTACAATGAGCAGTTCTTC. Translated, it gives CASSQDGTSGYNEQFF.

The J gene is TRBJ1-2, the V gene TRBV7-2; D is uncertain. The germline V and J ends were trimmed by 3 bases and 8 bases, with 13 bases remaining between them. The germline CDR1 and CDR2 sequences are SGHTA and FQGNSA. There are 13 residues in the CDR3. CDR3 sequence: CASSFRREAGYTF. Written as DNA, the CDR3 is TGTGCCAGCAGCTTCAGAAGGGAGGCGGGCTACACCTTC.

This chain connects TRBV28 to TRBJ2-7; D gene ambiguous. In germline, CDR1 is MDHEN, CDR2 SYDVKM. There are 13 residues in the CDR3. Deletions cut 3 bases from V and 5 bases from J, with 11 bases between. Here the CDR3 reads CASSLVGIDEQYF. DNA of the CDR3: TGTGCCAGCAGTTTGGTGGGCATAGACGAGCAGTACTTC. Using reference TRBV28 and TRBJ2-7 for the parts outside the CDR3, the full variable domain is DVKVTQSSRYLVKRTGEKVFLECVQDMDHENMFWYRQDPGLGLRLIYFSYDVKMKEKGDIPEGYSVSREKKERFSLILESASTNQTSMYLCASSLVGIDEQYFGPGTRLTVT.

This clone showed up just once. V and J are TRBV5-1 and TRBJ2-3; TRBD2 aligns across 8 bases. The CDR3 contains 17 residues. V dropped 0 bases and J dropped 3; count of bases not matched to a gene: 9. Germline V gives CDR1 SGHRS, CDR2 YFSETQ. CDR3 in DNA: TGCGCCAGCAGCTTGGTCATTAGCGGGGACGTGACAGATACGCAGTATTTT. Its protein product is CASSLVISGDVTDTQYF.

This chain joins TRBV4-1 and TRBJ1-1; D uncertain. The V gene's germline CDR1 is MGHRA and CDR2 YSYEKL. The CDR3 sequence is 14 residues long. Trimming shortened V by 2 bases and J by 7 bases, and 14 bases separated the two germline ends. CDR3 region: CASSQPTRSSEAFF. CDR3 bases: TGCGCCAGCAGCCAACCTACACGGAGCAGTGAAGCTTTCTTT.

This rearrangement joins TRBV7-2 to TRBJ2-3; the D gene is possibly TRBD2 (5 bases). The CDR3 sequence is 13 residues long. V lost 4 bases and J 2 bases, leaving 7 bases between the germline ends. Germline V lookup: CDR1 SGHTA, CDR2 FQGNSA. CDR3 nucleotide sequence: TGTGCCAGCAGCTCCGACTACACAGATACGCAGTATTTT. Amino acid sequence: CASSSDYTDTQYF.